This is a list of T cell receptor beta chains from one sample in a study of blood T cells in healthy people across ages. TCRdb used MiXCR to reprocess the 5' RACE reads, holding one entry per CDR3 protein. The sample carries nearly 1 million distinct CDR3 sequences, about 51% recorded once. The source material was blood. These receptors all stem from a woman between 55 and 75 years old in good health. The CDR3 runs from the conserved cysteine through the conserved F or W. Each record gives: J gene, clone size, D gene, V gene, CDR3 DNA, CDR3 protein. The D gene is left open where the match is weak. Clone size appears in some rows only: once, few, many, or a class for an expanded clone.

j_gene: TRBJ1-2; abundance: -; d_gene: TRBD1; v_gene: TRBV4-2; CDR3nt: TGTGCCAGCAGCCAGGACAGGGTTGACTATGGCTACACCTTC; CDR3aa: CASSQDRVDYGYTF
j_gene: TRBJ2-5; abundance: few; d_gene: -; v_gene: TRBV7-9; CDR3nt: TGTGCCAGCAGCCTACTCTCCCTGGAAGAGACCCAGTACTTC; CDR3aa: CASSLLSLEETQYF
j_gene: TRBJ2-7; abundance: few; d_gene: -; v_gene: TRBV3-1; CDR3nt: TGTGCCAGCAGCCAACTGGGATCCTACGAGCAGTACTTC; CDR3aa: CASSQLGSYEQYF
j_gene: TRBJ2-1; abundance: -; d_gene: TRBD2; v_gene: TRBV7-2; CDR3nt: TGTGCCAGCAGCCCGGTCCGGGTAGCGGGAAATGAGCAGTTCTTC; CDR3aa: CASSPVRVAGNEQFF
j_gene: TRBJ1-6; abundance: -; d_gene: -; v_gene: TRBV28; CDR3nt: TGTGCCAGCAGTTTTGTGACGACCTCCTATAATTCACCCCTCCACTTT; CDR3aa: CASSFVTTSYNSPLHF
j_gene: TRBJ1-1; abundance: few; d_gene: -; v_gene: TRBV28; CDR3nt: TGTGCCAGCAGTTTATTGAGGGGCATTGCTTTCTTT; CDR3aa: CASSLLRGIAFF
j_gene: TRBJ2-2; abundance: -; d_gene: TRBD2; v_gene: TRBV10-3; CDR3nt: TGTGCCATCAACGGCGGGAGTACCGGGGAGCTGTTTTTT; CDR3aa: CAINGGSTGELFF
j_gene: TRBJ2-7; abundance: few; d_gene: TRBD1; v_gene: TRBV28; CDR3nt: TGTGCCAGCAGTTTAAGGGGGGGACAGGGAAACGAGCAGTACTTC; CDR3aa: CASSLRGGQGNEQYF
j_gene: TRBJ2-7; abundance: -; d_gene: -; v_gene: TRBV7-2; CDR3nt: TGTGCCAGCATCTTCGATCCGAACTACGAGCAGTACTTC; CDR3aa: CASIFDPNYEQYF
j_gene: TRBJ2-2; abundance: -; d_gene: -; v_gene: TRBV6-6; CDR3nt: TGTGCCAGCGGTGCGCGACAGTCTGCCGGGGAGCTGTTTTTT; CDR3aa: CASGARQSAGELFF
j_gene: TRBJ2-5; abundance: few; d_gene: -; v_gene: TRBV4-3; CDR3nt: TGCGCCAGCAGCCAAGATTACCGCGGGATGGACGAGACCCAGTACTTC; CDR3aa: CASSQDYRGMDETQYF
j_gene: TRBJ2-5; abundance: -; d_gene: TRBD2; v_gene: TRBV15; CDR3nt: TGTGCCACCAGAACCGAAGCGGGATATGATTATGAGCAGTACTTC; CDR3aa: CATRTEAGYDYEQYF
j_gene: TRBJ2-7; abundance: -; d_gene: -; v_gene: TRBV10-3; CDR3nt: TGTGCCATCAGCGGTTACGCTAGAGGCTACGAGCAGTACTTC; CDR3aa: CAISGYARGYEQYF
j_gene: TRBJ2-5; abundance: -; d_gene: TRBD2; v_gene: TRBV11-2; CDR3nt: TGTGCCAGCAGCAAATCGGCGGGAGGCCAAGAGACCCAGTACTTC; CDR3aa: CASSKSAGGQETQYF